This section outlines one T cell receptor (beta chain) sequence together with its context. Its antigen is not identified. The record originates from a study of T cell clones after liver transplantation. For the study at large: As an antigen-independent comparator, third-party-reactive TCRbeta sequences came from pre-transplant mixed lymphocyte reactions.

The CDR3 extends over 13 amino acids. The germline CDR1 and CDR2 sequences are LNHDA and SQIVND (reference sequence). V lost 6 bases and J 8 bases, leaving 14 bases between the germline ends. Measured with immunoSEQ multiplex PCR; TCRdb has only the in-frame clones, and not every one. The top ten hold approximately 3% of the sample, which has tens of thousands of clones, approximately 63% seen once. Findings and limits, study-wide: A larger donor-reactive than third-party decline suggested partial antigen-specific deletion.

The sequencing used CD4+ T cells from blood, collected at the roughly 15-month timepoint. This rearrangement joins TRBV19 to TRBJ1-3; no reliable D call. The receptor's source is a human patient who received a liver transplant. Part of the T cell pool may stem from the graft donor. CDR3 region: CASSWLQVDTIYF. The CDR3, as DNA: TGTGCCAGTAGCTGGCTCCAGGTGGACACCATATATTTT.